The rows below give T cell receptor beta chains drawn from one sample of a study of vaccination and CD4 T cells after COVID-19. The antigens for these receptors are not known. TCRdb processed the PCR reads anew with MiXCR; each CDR3 protein has one entry. Of tens of thousands of distinct CDR3 sequences listed, around two thirds are singletons. This specimen consisted of CD4+ T cells from blood, cultured in vitro, obtained before SARS-CoV-2 vaccination. These receptors came from a human donor who received a COVID-19 vaccine. Each CDR3 is given with its conserved first and last residue. D genes are given only for firm matches.

cdr3_length v_call d_call cdr3_aa
18 TRBV11-2 TRBD2 CASSPRRGVSGVTDTQYF
13 TRBV10-3 . CAISIGQNSPLHF
13 TRBV6-2/TRBV6-3 . CASSPTVSYEQYF
15 TRBV7-9 TRBD1 CASSLGGGLRYGYTF
14 TRBV6-1 . CASRPTGDNYGYTF
23 TRBV21-1 . CASIPRDRASEVERGGLSDTQYF
13 TRBV7-7 . CASSRGQNNEQLF
19 TRBV7-2 . CASSLDGGIGMAFNYGYTF
14 TRBV20-1 TRBD1 CSADTGTGVYGYTF
14 TRBV10-3 TRBD1 CAISEGQGTDTQYF
12 TRBV7-6 TRBD2 CASSTQRGVRFF
14 TRBV6-1 . CASRVTVETEKLFF
14 TRBV6-1 TRBD1 CASTGQVVSYEQYF
15 TRBV6-1 . CASRPAGASGNTIYF
15 TRBV15 TRBD2 CATSRDPSGEETQYF
13 TRBV20-1 . CSALPGRNTEAFF
15 TRBV12-3/TRBV12-4 . CASSLDRDISYEQYF
12 TRBV5-1 . CVSRGDSTEAFF
13 TRBV25-1 . CASAERQDTEAFF
13 TRBV6-1 . CASRPGVGYGYTF
13 TRBV7-8 . CASSSEGHGIQYF
16 TRBV6-5 . CASSYSYSTRKETQYF
13 TRBV6-1 TRBD1 CASRAQGAYEQYF
13 TRBV7-8 . CASSPNGGGGYTF
14 TRBV12-3/TRBV12-4 TRBD1 CASRNQGEGQPQHF
15 TRBV24-1 . CATSDLPRDTETQYF
14 TRBV19 . CASSIGRNTGELFF
15 TRBV19 . CASRHEPGVGTEAFF
13 TRBV24-1 . CATSTATNTEAFF